This T cell receptor beta chain was captured by sequencing in a study of a mutant IDH1 vaccine in newly diagnosed glioma (dated by TCRdb to 2020 to 2023). Study-wide context: Vaccination started 4-6 weeks after radiotherapy alone, or was given together with temozolomide cycles in the groups whose treatment included chemotherapy. Longitudinal TCRB deep sequencing was performed for approximately 24 treated patients wherever samples were available for exploratory analyses. Before enrollment, most patients had been given radiochemotherapy with temozolomide as standard therapy, while the rest had received either radiotherapy alone or temozolomide alone. Six visits were used for peripheral blood collection: V03 (baseline), V05, V07, V10, V12 and V13. The week-35 safety follow-up was designated visit V12, and the week-47 end of study was designated visit V13. Of the roughly 31 treated patients, about 62% were male and approximately 38% were female, and the mean age was around 40 years. What the authors observed across the whole study: Selection of PBMC samples for TCRB deep sequencing was based on availability. The authors noted that analyses of patient blood samples could not be reproduced because of sample limitations. Changes in the top peripheral T cell clonotypes picked up by TCRB sequencing did not appear to be linked to pseudoprogression. Immune responses induced by the vaccine were seen in 90% to 95% of patients across multiple MHC alleles.

Preparation of the library involved the immunoSEQ multiplex PCR assay. The hsTCRB Kit was used according to the manufacturer's protocol to amplify rearranged TCR beta chain sequences. An Illumina MiSeq was used to sequence the TCRB libraries. The published analysis was carried out like this. The kit vendor's proprietary platform handled demultiplexing, trimming and gene mapping. TCRdb obtained this table from immuneACCESS and retained in-frame rearrangements with V and J assigned. These tables miss some clones; where compared with another copy, unresolved V genes account for less than half of the shortfall, and the remainder is unexplained. V and J calls and clone size are those listed in that table; D and trimming were worked out from the DNA. Across this sample there are about 50,000 clones, with 76% seen only once. Roughly 5% of the sample is in the top ten clones. With respect to this clone: Its specific antigen is unknown. The junction departs from the called germline gene at one end, perhaps through a read error. The same CDR3 arises from other DNA sequences in this sample as well.

Including cysteine and phenylalanine, the CDR3 has 13 amino acids. Only CDR3 DNA remains: 39 bases, in frame from the first base. As encoded in the germline V gene, CDR1 is SGHTA while CDR2 is FQGNSA. The sample's time point label is to be understood as: week 47, end of study. Each vaccine dose, consisting of 300 ug of a 20-mer mutant IDH1 peptide in Montanide, was administered subcutaneously with topical imiquimod. Patients received eight vaccinations in weeks 1, 3, 5, 7, 11, 15, 19 and 23, corresponding to visits V03 through V10. All donors had newly diagnosed IDH1-mutant astrocytomas of WHO grade 3 or 4 that showed loss of nuclear ATRX. The samples were drawn from NOA16, a multicentre, single-arm, open-label phase I trial in Germany that tested a mutant IDH1 peptide vaccine in humans for the first time. Genomic DNA for TCRB sequencing was extracted from EDTA blood using the DNeasy Blood and Tissue Kit.

The chain links TRBV7-2 with TRBJ2-2, with TRBD2 matching 7 junction bases. The receptor was isolated from a middle-aged woman with glioma. Some clones in this sample may be carry-over from other donors' samples. The source material was PBMCs, sampled from a glioma patient whose treatment included an IDH1 peptide vaccine. Here the CDR3 is given as CASSFWAGVELFF. The nucleotide sequence is TGTGCCAGCAGCTTCTGGGCGGGAGTAGAGCTGTTCTTT.